This paragraph reports one T cell receptor (beta chain). The antigen remains undetermined. CD4+ T cells were isolated after around 10 days of culture. The person had a PCR-confirmed SARS-CoV-2 infection during March to December 2020. All participants had two doses of either the BNT162b2 or mRNA-1273 vaccine. IL-2 medium was substituted for half the medium on days 3 and 7. This sample is drawn from a study of vaccination effects on CD4 cells after COVID-19. Study details: Once vaccinated, a few convalescent patients were sampled both early and late afterward. Post-vaccine sample collection fell at a median of 72 days after the second dose. Study-wide points: Vaccine- and infection-induced clones showed marked clonal contraction late following vaccination.

Germline V gene data show CDR1 as MGHRA and CDR2 as YSYEKL. The CDR3 length is 14 residues. The V end lost 4 bases, the J end lost 5 bases, and 15 bases lay between the germline ends. Data came from immunoSEQ multiplex PCR; TCRdb stores just in-frame clones and leaves some out. The table shows about 34,000 clones, with around 75% occurring only once. The genes are TRBV4-1 and TRBJ2-7; no reliable D call. Sequenced material: CD4+ T cells from PBMCs cultured without peptide, taken after COVID-19 vaccination. This receptor was identified in a human donor who had a prior SARS-CoV-2 infection. The CDR3 DNA sequence: TGCGCCAGCAGCCCTAGTCATTCGAGGCACGAGCAGTACTTC. Translated: CASSPSHSRHEQYF.